A selection of T cell receptor beta chains follows, all from one sample in a study of vaccination effects on CD4 cells after COVID-19. No antigen has been identified for these receptors. TCRdb keeps only in-frame clones here, not all; method: immunoSEQ multiplex PCR. The profile shows tens of thousands of clones, approximately 77% of them singletons. The input for sequencing was CD4+ T cells from PBMCs cultured without peptide, taken before COVID-19 vaccination. The receptors were gathered from a human donor who received a COVID-19 vaccine. CDR3s include the opening cysteine and the closing phenylalanine or tryptophan.

V gene	CDR3 protein
TRBV5-1	CASRAGVEETQYF
TRBV6-5	CASTPGTVNNEKLFF
TRBV3-1/TRBV3-2	CASSLTGVGELFF
TRBV3-1/TRBV3-2	CASSQDPQGARQPQHF
TRBV11-1	CASSLLRGGPQHF
TRBV19	CASSSTRVDLYGYTF
TRBV6-5	CASSRQGAGTGELFF
TRBV19	CASRVDRAKTEAFF
TRBV19	CASSIGGKGRPGELFF
TRBV10-3	CAIRQGEAGNTIYF
TRBV7-2	CASSLVMNQPQHF
TRBV18	CASSQGRGETQYF
TRBV5-1	CASSLPLGAAEQFF
TRBV18	CASSRTGANTGELFF
TRBV18	CASSPPSRGDEKLFF
TRBV24-1	CATSDPGTEGETQYF
TRBV18	CASSPGLGSPLHF
TRBV2	CASIPTSVSYGYTF
TRBV7-9	CASSHNGVSYGYTF
TRBV4-1	CASSQVTLSYNSPLHF
TRBV2	CASRNQDGELFF
TRBV7-2	CASSQQGTAYTDTQYF
TRBV5-1	CASSLGVSDQETQYF
TRBV2	CASRALQGGKNIQYF
TRBV27	CASSSHAATNEKLFF
TRBV6-6	CASRRGGANEKLFF
TRBV25-1	CASSEWARGAGNIQYF
TRBV24-1	CATREGVVGTGELFF
TRBV9	CASSVDGGGVYTEAFF
TRBV6-2/TRBV6-3	CASSRTANYGYTF
TRBV21-1	CASSKAGTGVGELFF
TRBV7-3	CASGLSNTGELFF
TRBV5-1	CASSLEGVNYGYTF
TRBV5-5	CASSSERGSDYGYTF
TRBV5-1	CASSLLSGSSGANVLTF
TRBV5-1	CASSRQGQADTQYF
TRBV28	CASSPPGQGAKGYGYTF
TRBV5-1	CASSPWEVRTEAFF
TRBV6-1	CASSEPQRVDTQYF
TRBV6-5	CASNRQGAPRETQYF
TRBV2	CASSVQFSGANVLTF
TRBV7-2	CASSLQGAKGYTF
TRBV12-3/TRBV12-4	CASSISVTEQFF
TRBV6-5	CASSYGQANGYTF
TRBV28	CASSPLGLYSNQPQHF
TRBV11-2	CASSSGQGDTIYF
TRBV6-5	CASSSTGIYSGNTIYF
TRBV12-3/TRBV12-4	CASRERQSTEAFF
TRBV9	CASSVGGSNTEAFF
TRBV19	CASKRNPVGPQHF
TRBV28	CASSLAGFGGGNQPQHF